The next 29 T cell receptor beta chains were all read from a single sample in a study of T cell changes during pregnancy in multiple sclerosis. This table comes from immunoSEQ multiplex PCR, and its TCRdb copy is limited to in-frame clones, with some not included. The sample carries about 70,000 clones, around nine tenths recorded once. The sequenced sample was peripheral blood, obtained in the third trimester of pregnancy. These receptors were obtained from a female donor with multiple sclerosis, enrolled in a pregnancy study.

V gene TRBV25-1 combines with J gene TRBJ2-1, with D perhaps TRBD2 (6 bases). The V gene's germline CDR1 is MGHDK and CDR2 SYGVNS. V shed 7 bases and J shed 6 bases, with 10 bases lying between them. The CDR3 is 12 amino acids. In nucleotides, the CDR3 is TGTGCCAGCAACCGGGAGAGCAATGAGCAGTTCTTC. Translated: CASNRESNEQFF.

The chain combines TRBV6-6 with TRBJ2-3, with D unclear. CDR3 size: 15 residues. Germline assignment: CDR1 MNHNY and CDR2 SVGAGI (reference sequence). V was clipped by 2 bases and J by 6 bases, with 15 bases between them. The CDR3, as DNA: TGTGCCAGCAGTTACATCGCGGAATTTGCGGATACGCAGTATTTT. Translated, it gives CASSYIAEFADTQYF.

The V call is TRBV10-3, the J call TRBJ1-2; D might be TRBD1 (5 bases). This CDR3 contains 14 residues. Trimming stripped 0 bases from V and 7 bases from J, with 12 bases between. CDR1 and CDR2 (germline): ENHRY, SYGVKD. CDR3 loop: CAISESQGIFGYTF. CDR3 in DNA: TGTGCCATCAGTGAGTCTCAGGGAATTTTTGGCTACACCTTC.

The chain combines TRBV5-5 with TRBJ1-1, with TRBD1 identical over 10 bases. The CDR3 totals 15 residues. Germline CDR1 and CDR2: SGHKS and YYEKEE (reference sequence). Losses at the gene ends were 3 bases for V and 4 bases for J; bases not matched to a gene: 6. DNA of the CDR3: TGTGCCAGCAGCTCGACGTGGACAGGGGGCACTGAAGCTTTCTTT. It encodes CASSSTWTGGTEAFF.

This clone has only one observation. Here the CDR3 DNA reads TGTGCCAGCAGCAGGACAGGGGGATACGAGCAGTACTTC. Translating gives CASSRTGGYEQYF. The V and J genes are TRBV11-3 and TRBJ2-7; 10 bases align to TRBD1. Germline V gene sequence: CDR1 SGHNT, CDR2 YENEEA. After removal of 5 bases from V and 4 bases from J, the junction contained 2 bases not matched to a gene. This CDR3 is built from 13 residues.

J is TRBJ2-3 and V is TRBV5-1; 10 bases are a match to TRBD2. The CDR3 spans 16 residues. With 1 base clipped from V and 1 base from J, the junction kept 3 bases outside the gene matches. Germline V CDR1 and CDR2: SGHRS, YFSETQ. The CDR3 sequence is CASSLLAGGGTDTQYF. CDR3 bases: TGCGCCAGCAGCTTGTTAGCGGGAGGCGGCACAGATACGCAGTATTTT.

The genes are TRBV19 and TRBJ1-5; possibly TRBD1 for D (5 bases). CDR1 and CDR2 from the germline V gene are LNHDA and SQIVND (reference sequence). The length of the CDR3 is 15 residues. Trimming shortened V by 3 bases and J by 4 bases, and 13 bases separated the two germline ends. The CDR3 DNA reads TGTGCCAGTAGTATCATAGGGGCCGCGAATCAGCCCCAGCATTTT. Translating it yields CASSIIGAANQPQHF.

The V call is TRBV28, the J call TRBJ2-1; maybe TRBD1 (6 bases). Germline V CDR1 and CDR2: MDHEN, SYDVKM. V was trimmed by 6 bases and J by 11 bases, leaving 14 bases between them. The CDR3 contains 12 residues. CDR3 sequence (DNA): TGTGCCAGCAGAGAGACTGGACAGCAGCAGTTCTTC. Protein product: CASRETGQQQFF.

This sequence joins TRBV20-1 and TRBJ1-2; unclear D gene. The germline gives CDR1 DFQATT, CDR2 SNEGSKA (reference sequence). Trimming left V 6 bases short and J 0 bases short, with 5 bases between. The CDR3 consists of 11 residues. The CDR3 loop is CSADSNYGYTF. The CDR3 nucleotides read TGCAGTGCGGACTCTAACTATGGCTACACCTTC.

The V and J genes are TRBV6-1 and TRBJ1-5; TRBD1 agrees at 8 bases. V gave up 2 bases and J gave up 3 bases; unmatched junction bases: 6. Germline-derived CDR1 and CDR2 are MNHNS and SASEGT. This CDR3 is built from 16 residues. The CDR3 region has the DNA TGTGCCAGCAGTGAACAGGGGGCCCCCTCCAATCAGCCCCAGCATTTT. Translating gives CASSEQGAPSNQPQHF.

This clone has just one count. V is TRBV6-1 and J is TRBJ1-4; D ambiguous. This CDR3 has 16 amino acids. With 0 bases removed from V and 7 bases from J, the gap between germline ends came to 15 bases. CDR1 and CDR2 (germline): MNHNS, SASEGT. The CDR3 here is CASSEAFQAEREKLFF. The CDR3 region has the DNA TGTGCCAGCAGTGAAGCGTTTCAGGCCGAACGTGAAAAACTGTTTTTT.

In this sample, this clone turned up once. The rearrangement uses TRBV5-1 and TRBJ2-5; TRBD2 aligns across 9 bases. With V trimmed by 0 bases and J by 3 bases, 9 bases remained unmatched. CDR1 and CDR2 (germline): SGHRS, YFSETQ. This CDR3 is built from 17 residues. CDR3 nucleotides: TGCGCCAGCAGCTTGGCCAGGGTAGCGGGAGTAGAAGAGACCCAGTACTTC. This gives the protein CASSLARVAGVEETQYF.

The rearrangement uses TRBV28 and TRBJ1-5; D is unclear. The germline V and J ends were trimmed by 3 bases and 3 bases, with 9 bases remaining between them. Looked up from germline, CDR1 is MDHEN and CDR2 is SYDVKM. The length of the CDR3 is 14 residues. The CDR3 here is CASSFRRYNQPQHF. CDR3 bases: TGTGCCAGCAGTTTTAGGAGATACAATCAGCCCCAGCATTTT.

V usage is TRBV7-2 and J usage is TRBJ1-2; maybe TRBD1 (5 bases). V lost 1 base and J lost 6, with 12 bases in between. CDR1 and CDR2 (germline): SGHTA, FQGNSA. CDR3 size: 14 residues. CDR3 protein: CASSLGGRDHGYTF. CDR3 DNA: TGTGCCAGCAGCTTAGGGGGCAGGGATCATGGCTACACCTTC.

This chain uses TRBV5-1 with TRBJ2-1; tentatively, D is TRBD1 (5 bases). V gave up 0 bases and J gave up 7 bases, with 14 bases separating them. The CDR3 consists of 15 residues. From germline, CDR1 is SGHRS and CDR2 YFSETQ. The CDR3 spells CASSLVGAEINEQFF. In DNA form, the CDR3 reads TGCGCCAGCAGCTTGGTAGGGGCGGAAATAAATGAGCAGTTCTTC.

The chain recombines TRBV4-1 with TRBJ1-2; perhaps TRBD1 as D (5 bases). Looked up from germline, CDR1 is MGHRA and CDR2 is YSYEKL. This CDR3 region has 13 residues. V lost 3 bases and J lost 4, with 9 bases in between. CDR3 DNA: TGCGCCAGCAGCCAGCAGGGAGGCTATGGCTACACCTTC. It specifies CASSQQGGYGYTF.

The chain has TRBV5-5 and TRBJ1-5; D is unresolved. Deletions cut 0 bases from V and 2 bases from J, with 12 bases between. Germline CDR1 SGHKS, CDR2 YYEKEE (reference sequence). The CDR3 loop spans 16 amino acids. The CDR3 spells CASSLAEGKGNQPQHF. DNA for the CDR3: TGTGCCAGCAGCTTGGCCGAGGGTAAGGGCAATCAGCCCCAGCATTTT.

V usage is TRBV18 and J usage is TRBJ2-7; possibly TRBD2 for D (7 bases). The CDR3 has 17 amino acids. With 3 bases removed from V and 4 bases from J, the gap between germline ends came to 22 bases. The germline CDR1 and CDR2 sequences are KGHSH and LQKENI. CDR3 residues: CASSPRLGAGEQYEQYF. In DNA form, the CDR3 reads TGTGCCAGCTCACCGCGACTGGGGGCGGGAGAGCAGTACGAGCAGTACTTC.

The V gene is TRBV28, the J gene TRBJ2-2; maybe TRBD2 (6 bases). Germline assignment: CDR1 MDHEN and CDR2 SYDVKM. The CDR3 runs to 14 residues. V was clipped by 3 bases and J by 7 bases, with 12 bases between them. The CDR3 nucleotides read TGTGCCAGCAGTTTCCCGGAGGGCGACGGGGAGCTGTTTTTT. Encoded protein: CASSFPEGDGELFF.

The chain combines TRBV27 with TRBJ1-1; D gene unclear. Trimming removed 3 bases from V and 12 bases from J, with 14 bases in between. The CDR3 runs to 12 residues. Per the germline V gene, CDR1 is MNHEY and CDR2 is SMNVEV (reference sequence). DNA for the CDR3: TGTGCCAGCAGTTTCGGTGCAACGCGGTCTTTCTTT. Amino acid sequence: CASSFGATRSFF.

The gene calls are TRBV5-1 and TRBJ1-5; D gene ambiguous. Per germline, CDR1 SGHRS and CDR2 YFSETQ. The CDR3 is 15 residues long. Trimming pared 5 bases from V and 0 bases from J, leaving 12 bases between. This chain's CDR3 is CASRADGGSNQPQHF. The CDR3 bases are TGCGCCAGCAGGGCGGACGGAGGTAGCAATCAGCCCCAGCATTTT.

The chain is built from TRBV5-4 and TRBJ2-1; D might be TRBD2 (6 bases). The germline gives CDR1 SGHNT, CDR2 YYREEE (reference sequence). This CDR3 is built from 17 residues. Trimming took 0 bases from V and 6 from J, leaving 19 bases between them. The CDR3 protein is CASSLGGAGSPLNEQFF. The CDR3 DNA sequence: TGTGCCAGCAGCTTGGGAGGGGCGGGAAGTCCCCTCAATGAGCAGTTCTTC.

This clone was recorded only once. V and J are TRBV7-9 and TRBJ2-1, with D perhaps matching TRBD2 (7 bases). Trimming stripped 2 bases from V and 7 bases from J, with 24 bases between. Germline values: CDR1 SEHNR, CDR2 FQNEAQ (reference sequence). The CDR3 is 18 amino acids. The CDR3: CASSLFRGGRAIRNEQFF. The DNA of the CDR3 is TGTGCCAGCAGCTTATTTAGAGGGGGGAGGGCCATAAGGAATGAGCAGTTCTTC.

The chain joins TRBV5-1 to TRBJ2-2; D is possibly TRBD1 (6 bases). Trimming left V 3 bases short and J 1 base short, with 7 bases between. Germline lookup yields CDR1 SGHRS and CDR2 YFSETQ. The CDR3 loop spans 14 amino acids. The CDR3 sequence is CASSSGQNTGELFF. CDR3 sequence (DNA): TGCGCCAGCAGCTCGGGACAGAACACCGGGGAGCTGTTTTTT.

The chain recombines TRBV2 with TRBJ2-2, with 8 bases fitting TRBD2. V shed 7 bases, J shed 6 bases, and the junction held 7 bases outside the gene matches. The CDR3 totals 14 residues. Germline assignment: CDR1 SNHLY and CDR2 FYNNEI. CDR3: CASTLAGSSGELFF. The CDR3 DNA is TGTGCCAGCACGTTAGCGGGAAGTTCCGGGGAGCTGTTTTTT.

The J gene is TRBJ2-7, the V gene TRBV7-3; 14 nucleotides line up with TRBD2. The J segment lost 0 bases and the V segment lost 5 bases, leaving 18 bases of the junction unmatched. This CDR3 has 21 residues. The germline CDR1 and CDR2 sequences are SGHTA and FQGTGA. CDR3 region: CASSPEIRLAGGQWVSYEQYF. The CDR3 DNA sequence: TGTGCCAGCAGCCCAGAGATAAGACTAGCGGGAGGGCAATGGGTCTCCTACGAGCAGTACTTC.

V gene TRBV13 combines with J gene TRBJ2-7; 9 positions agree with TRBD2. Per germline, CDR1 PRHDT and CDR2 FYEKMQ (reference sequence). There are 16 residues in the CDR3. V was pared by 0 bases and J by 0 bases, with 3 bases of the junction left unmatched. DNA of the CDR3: TGTGCCAGCAGCTTAGGCCCTAGCGGGGCCTCCTACGAGCAGTACTTC. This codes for CASSLGPSGASYEQYF.

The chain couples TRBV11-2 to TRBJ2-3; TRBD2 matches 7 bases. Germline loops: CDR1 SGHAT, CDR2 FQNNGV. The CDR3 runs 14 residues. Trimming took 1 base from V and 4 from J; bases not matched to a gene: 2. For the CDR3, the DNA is TGTGCCAGCAGCTTAGGCGGGAGTGCAGATACGCAGTATTTT. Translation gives CASSLGGSADTQYF.

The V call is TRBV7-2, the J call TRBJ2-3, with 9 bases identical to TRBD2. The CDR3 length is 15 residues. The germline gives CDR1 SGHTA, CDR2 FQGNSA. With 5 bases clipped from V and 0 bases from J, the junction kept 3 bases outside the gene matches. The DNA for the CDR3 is TGTGCCAGCAGCCTGACTAGCGGTAGCACAGATACGCAGTATTTT. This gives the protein CASSLTSGSTDTQYF.